Shown below are 8 T cell receptor beta chains from a single sample sequenced in a study of T cell changes during pregnancy in multiple sclerosis. Data came from immunoSEQ multiplex PCR; TCRdb stores just in-frame clones and leaves some out. This sample has about 87,000 clones, with 93% found just once. The input for sequencing was peripheral blood, taken in the third trimester of pregnancy. These TCRs come from a female donor in good health, enrolled as a control in a pregnancy study.

The chain links TRBV7-6 to TRBJ2-3; D unclear. The germline V gene encodes CDR1 SGHVS and CDR2 FNYEAQ. The V and J ends lost 4 bases and 6 bases respectively, with 8 bases between them. The CDR3 is made up of 12 amino acids. The CDR3 protein is CASSWAMDTQYF. The CDR3 nucleotides read TGTGCCAGCAGCTGGGCAATGGATACGCAGTATTTT.

The V and J genes are TRBV7-2 and TRBJ2-1; unclear D gene. Germline-derived CDR1 and CDR2 are SGHTA and FQGNSA. The CDR3 runs to 13 residues. Trimming left V 5 bases short and J 0 bases short, with 5 bases between. DNA of the CDR3: TGTGCCAGCAGCCCAAACTCCTACAATGAGCAGTTCTTC. It specifies CASSPNSYNEQFF.

The rearrangement joins TRBV2 to TRBJ1-2; no reliable D call. Per germline, CDR1 SNHLY and CDR2 FYNNEI. The CDR3 spans 10 residues. Trimming removed 7 bases at V and 3 bases at J, with 3 bases between. CDR3 coding DNA: TGTGCCAGCATAGACTATGGCTACACCTTC. Translated: CASIDYGYTF. Using reference TRBV2 and TRBJ1-2 for the parts outside the CDR3, the full variable domain is EPEVTQTPSHQVTQMGQEVILRCVPISNHLYFYWYRQILGQKVEFLVSFYNNEISEKSEIFDDQFSVERPDGSNFTLKIRSTKLEDSAMYFCASIDYGYTFGSGTRLTVV.

The rearrangement uses TRBV27 and TRBJ1-5; D remains ambiguous. This CDR3 contains 14 residues. Trimming pared 3 bases from V and 5 bases from J, leaving 11 bases between. The germline CDR1 and CDR2 sequences are MNHEY and SMNVEV (reference sequence). The CDR3 here is CASSFSPRYQPQHF. The CDR3 region has the DNA TGTGCCAGCAGTTTTAGCCCCCGATATCAGCCCCAGCATTTT.

The CDR3 sequence is CASSDTGGANTGELFF. The CDR3 DNA reads TGTGCCAGCAGTGATACAGGGGGCGCGAACACCGGGGAGCTGTTTTTT. The rearrangement joins TRBV6-4 to TRBJ2-2; 9 nucleotides agree with TRBD1. The CDR3 covers 16 residues. Germline CDR1 and CDR2: MRHNA and SNTAGT. V lost 3 bases, J lost 0 bases, and 2 bases stayed unmatched.

This clone was picked up a small number of times. V and J are TRBV7-6 and TRBJ1-1; D not resolved. In germline, CDR1 is SGHVS, CDR2 FNYEAQ. V lost 0 bases, J lost 4 bases, and 12 bases lay in between. The CDR3 has 15 amino acids. DNA for the CDR3: TGTGCCAGCAGCTTAGCGATCGGTGTTAGCACTGAAGCTTTCTTT. It encodes CASSLAIGVSTEAFF.

This clone was seen more than once but under ten times. The chain joins TRBV13 to TRBJ2-7; D not resolved. The V and J ends lost 0 bases and 4 bases respectively, with 13 bases between them. Germline V CDR1 and CDR2: PRHDT, FYEKMQ (reference sequence). The CDR3 is 15 residues long. CDR3 protein: CASSLGASGEYEQYF. The CDR3 DNA follows: TGTGCCAGCAGCTTAGGGGCTAGTGGAGAATACGAGCAGTACTTC.

The chain links TRBV5-8 to TRBJ2-1; 9 positions match TRBD1. V trimming: 4 bases; J trimming: 2 bases; junction bases outside the gene matches: 4. The germline V gene encodes CDR1 SGHTS and CDR2 YDEGEE. This CDR3 has 15 residues. CDR3 sequence (DNA): TGTGCCAGCAGCCTGGGACAGGGACCCTACAATGAGCAGTTCTTC. This gives the protein CASSLGQGPYNEQFF.